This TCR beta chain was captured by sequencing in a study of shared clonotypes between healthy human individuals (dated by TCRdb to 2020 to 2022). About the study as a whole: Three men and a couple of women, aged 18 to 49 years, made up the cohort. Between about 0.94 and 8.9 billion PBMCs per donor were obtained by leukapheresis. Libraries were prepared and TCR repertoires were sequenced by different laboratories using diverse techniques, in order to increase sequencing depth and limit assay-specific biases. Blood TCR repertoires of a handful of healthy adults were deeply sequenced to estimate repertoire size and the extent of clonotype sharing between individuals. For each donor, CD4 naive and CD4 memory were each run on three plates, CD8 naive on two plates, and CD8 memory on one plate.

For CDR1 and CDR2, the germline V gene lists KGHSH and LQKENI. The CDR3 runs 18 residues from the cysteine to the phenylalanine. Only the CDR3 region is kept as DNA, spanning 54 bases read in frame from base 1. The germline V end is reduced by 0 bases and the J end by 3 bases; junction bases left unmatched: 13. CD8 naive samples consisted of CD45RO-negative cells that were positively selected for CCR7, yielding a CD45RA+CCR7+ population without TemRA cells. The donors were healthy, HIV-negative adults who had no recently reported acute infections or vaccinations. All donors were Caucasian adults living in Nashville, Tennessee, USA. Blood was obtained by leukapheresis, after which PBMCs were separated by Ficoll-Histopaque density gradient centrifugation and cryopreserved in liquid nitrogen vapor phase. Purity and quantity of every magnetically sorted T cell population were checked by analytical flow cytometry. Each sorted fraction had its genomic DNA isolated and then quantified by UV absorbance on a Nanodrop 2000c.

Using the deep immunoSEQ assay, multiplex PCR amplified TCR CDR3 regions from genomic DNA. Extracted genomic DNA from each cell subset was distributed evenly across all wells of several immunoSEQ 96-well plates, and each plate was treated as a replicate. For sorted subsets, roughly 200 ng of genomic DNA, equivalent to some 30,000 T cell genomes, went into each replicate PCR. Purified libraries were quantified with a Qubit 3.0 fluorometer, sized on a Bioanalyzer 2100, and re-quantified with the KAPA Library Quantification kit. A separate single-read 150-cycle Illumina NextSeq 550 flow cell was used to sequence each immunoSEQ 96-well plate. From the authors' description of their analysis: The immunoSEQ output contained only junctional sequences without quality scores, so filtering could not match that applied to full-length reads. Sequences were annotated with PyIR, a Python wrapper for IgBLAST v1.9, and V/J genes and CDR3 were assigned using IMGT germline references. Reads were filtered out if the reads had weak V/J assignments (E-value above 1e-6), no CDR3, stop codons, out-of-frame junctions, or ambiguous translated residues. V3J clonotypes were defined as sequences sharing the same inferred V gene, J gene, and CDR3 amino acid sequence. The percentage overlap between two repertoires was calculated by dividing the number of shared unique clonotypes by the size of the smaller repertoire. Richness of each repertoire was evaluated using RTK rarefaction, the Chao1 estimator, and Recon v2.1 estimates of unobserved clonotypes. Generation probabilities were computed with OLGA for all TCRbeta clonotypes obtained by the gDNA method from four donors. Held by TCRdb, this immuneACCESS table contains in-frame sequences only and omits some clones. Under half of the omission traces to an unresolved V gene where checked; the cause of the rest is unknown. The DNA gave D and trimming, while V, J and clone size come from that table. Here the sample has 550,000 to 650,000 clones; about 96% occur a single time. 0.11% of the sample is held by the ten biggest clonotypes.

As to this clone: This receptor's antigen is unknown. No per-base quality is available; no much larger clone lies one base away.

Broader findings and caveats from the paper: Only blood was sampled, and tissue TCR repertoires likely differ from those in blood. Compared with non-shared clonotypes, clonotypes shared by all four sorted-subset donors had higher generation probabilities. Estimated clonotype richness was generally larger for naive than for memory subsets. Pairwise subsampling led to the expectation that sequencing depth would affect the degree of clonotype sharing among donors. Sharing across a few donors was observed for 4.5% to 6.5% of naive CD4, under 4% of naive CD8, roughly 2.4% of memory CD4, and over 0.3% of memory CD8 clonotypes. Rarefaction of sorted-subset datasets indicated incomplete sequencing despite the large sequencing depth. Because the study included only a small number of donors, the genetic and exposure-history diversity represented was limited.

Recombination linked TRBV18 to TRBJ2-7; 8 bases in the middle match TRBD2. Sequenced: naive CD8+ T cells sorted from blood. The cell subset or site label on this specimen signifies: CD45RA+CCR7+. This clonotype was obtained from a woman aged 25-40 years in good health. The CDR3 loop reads CASSPPFASSGPGYEQYF. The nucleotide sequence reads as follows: TGTGCCAGCTCACCACCGTTTGCTTCTAGCGGGCCGGGCTACGAGCAGTACTTC.